This T cell receptor (beta chain) is drawn from a study of Graves' ophthalmopathy and Graves' hyperthyroidism. Overall study findings and caveats: The majority of expanded thyroid clonotypes above 0.001 frequency also occurred in blood.

This clonotype was seen at least ten times. Its antigen remains unknown. Amplification of TCR beta CDR3 regions used RNA transcripts. HTBI primers were employed in first-round RT-PCR, then a second-round multiplex PCR followed. TCRdb itself ran the multiplex PCR reads through MiXCR, one entry per CDR3 protein. This table has about 420,000 distinct CDR3 sequences, about 21% appearing once. In germline, CDR1 is SGHDN, CDR2 FVKESK. V shed 0 bases and J shed 1 base, with 9 bases lying between them. This CDR3 is built from 16 residues. Sequencing input: peripheral blood. V and J are TRBV14 and TRBJ2-2, with D perhaps matching TRBD1 (6 bases). The receptor comes from a woman aged 18-35 years with stable Graves' hyperthyroidism. The CDR3 region is CASSQETGWNTGELFF. The CDR3 region has the DNA TGTGCCAGCAGCCAAGAGACAGGTTGGAACACCGGGGAGCTGTTTTTT.